The 3 T cell receptor beta chains in this list originate from one sample, sequenced in a study of low-dose radiotherapy and immunotherapy resistance in tumors. Covering alpha and beta chains, TRAV- and TRBV-specific primers were used for the first-strand cDNA. TCR amplification ran roughly 20 PCR cycles using constant-region and V-primer adapter primers. One entry per CDR3 protein, called by TCRdb with MiXCR from the reads. The table lists about 89,000 distinct CDR3 sequences, more than 8.5% of them singletons. Time point reported: before trial treatment. The starting material was PBMCs, obtained before treatment. The receptor source for this set is a male donor with prostate cancer.

In the case of this clonotype: This likely stems from a read error, as it lies one base from a far larger clone. The chain links TRBV11-3 to TRBJ2-3; possibly TRBD1 for D (6 bases). Deletions cut 3 bases from V and 2 bases from J, with 9 bases between. The CDR3 is made up of 14 amino acids. Germline V gene lookup returns CDR1 SGHNT and CDR2 YENEEA. CDR3 nucleotide sequence: TGTGCCAGCAGCTTGGACAGAGACACAGATACGCAGTATTTT. It encodes CASSLDRDTDTQYF. The variable domain in full, completed from reference TRBV11-3 and TRBJ2-3, reads EAGVVQSPRYKIIEKKQPVAFWCNPISGHNTLYWYLQNLGQGPELLIRYENEEAVDDSQLPKDRFSAERLKGVDSTLKIQPAELGDSAVYLCASSLDRDTDTQYFGPGTRLTVL.

This clonotype showed up many times. The chain combines TRBV2 with TRBJ2-3, with D possibly TRBD2 on 6 matching bases. V was shortened by 5 bases and J by 4 bases, with 10 bases between the two germline ends. This CDR3 contains 13 residues. Germline V gives CDR1 SNHLY, CDR2 FYNNEI. The CDR3 bases are TGTGCCAGCAGTCGGGACTTTTCAGATACGCAGTATTTT. Its translation is CASSRDFSDTQYF.

The V call is TRBV20-1, the J call TRBJ2-1; 9 nucleotides match TRBD2. The germline gives CDR1 DFQATT, CDR2 SNEGSKA (reference sequence). This CDR3 comprises 15 residues. Trimming at V came to 7 bases and at J to 3 bases, leaving 10 bases not matched to a gene. CDR3 coding DNA: TGCAGTGTCCCTTTAGCGGGAGCCTTCTACAATGAGCAGTTCTTC. It is translated as CSVPLAGAFYNEQFF.